Reported below is one T cell receptor (beta chain). The sample belongs to a study of blood T cell repertoires in COVID-19. Overall study: COVID-19 samples, acute and convalescent, were from the United States, Italy and Spain. T cells, B-cell-depleted T cells, or PBMCs supplied cDNA or gDNA.

The CDR3 spans 13 residues. V lost 6 bases and J lost 7; bases outside the gene matches: 7. The authors' processing: Scientists estimated how many nucleated cells there were by amplifying reference gene primers. Profiling relied on immunoSEQ multiplex PCR, and the TCRdb table lists in-frame clones only, not all of them. The V and J calls and clone size were taken over from that table, and D and trimming were inferred from the DNA. In the table there are under 70,000 clones, 80% to 95% of which are singletons. The sample consisted of peripheral blood. This TCR came from a human donor with active COVID-19. The donor label of this sample is uncertain. The J gene is TRBJ1-2, the V gene TRBV12-3 or TRBV12-4; 8 nucleotides match TRBD1. The CDR3 nucleotides read TGTGCCAGCAGGTCGGGACAGGTGGGTGGCTACACCTTC. Translation: CASRSGQVGGYTF.